This passage covers 24 T cell receptor beta chains from one sample sequenced in a study of blood T cell repertoires in COVID-19. Clones were read by immunoSEQ multiplex PCR, and TCRdb kept only the in-frame ones, dropping some. The table shows 90,000 to 120,000 clones, with 88% occurring only once. The material sequenced was peripheral blood. The source of these receptors is a woman aged 60-70 years with acute or convalescent COVID-19.

This rearrangement joins TRBV18 to TRBJ1-1; D is unclear. From germline, CDR1 is KGHSH and CDR2 LQKENI. The V end was cut by 8 bases, the J end by 1 base, with 8 bases between. The CDR3 loop spans 12 amino acids. DNA of the CDR3: TGTGCCAGCGGAGCGGGGAACACTGAAGCTTTCTTT. Amino acids: CASGAGNTEAFF.

The V call is TRBV7-9, the J call TRBJ1-1; tentative D call: TRBD1 (5 bases). This CDR3 has 16 residues. Germline CDR1 SEHNR, CDR2 FQNEAQ (reference sequence). The V end lost 3 bases, the J end lost 1 base, and 15 bases lay between the germline ends. The CDR3 loop reads CASSLGEATTNTEAFF. The CDR3 DNA reads as TGTGCCAGCAGCTTGGGGGAGGCCACAACGAACACTGAAGCTTTCTTT.

The rearrangement uses TRBV5-8 and TRBJ1-1; D is ambiguous. V lost 2 bases and J lost 0, with 11 bases in between. The CDR3 loop spans 15 amino acids. Germline V CDR1 and CDR2: SGHTS, YDEGEE. In nucleotides, the CDR3 is TGTGCCAGCAGCTTTGATGGCAGGTTGAACACTGAAGCTTTCTTT. Its translation: CASSFDGRLNTEAFF.

V gene TRBV5-8 combines with J gene TRBJ2-1; TRBD1 aligns across 7 bases. Germline-derived CDR1 and CDR2 are SGHTS and YDEGEE. The CDR3 covers 13 residues. V trimming: 4 bases; J trimming: 4 bases; junction bases outside the gene matches: 2. CDR3: CASSQTGYNEQFF. CDR3 coding DNA: TGTGCCAGCAGCCAGACAGGGTACAATGAGCAGTTCTTC.

The chain carries TRBV2 and TRBJ2-2; perhaps TRBD2 as D (6 bases). Germline CDR1 is SNHLY and CDR2 is FYNNEI. The CDR3 is made up of 13 amino acids. V was pared by 5 bases and J by 6 bases, with 10 bases between. The CDR3 loop reads CASSSDYSGELFF. The CDR3, as DNA: TGTGCCAGCAGTTCGGACTATTCCGGGGAGCTGTTTTTT.

This clone appeared a few times. The chain joins TRBV19 to TRBJ1-2; D possibly corresponds to TRBD1 (5 bases). The V end lost 6 bases, the J end lost 5 bases, and 16 bases lay between the germline ends. Per the germline V gene, CDR1 is LNHDA and CDR2 is SQIVND (reference sequence). The CDR3 has 14 amino acids. This chain's CDR3 is CASRAGQDRYGYTF. CDR3 in DNA: TGTGCCAGTAGGGCAGGGCAGGATAGATATGGCTACACCTTC.

The chain joins TRBV2 to TRBJ2-7; TRBD2 matches 10 bases. The germline gives CDR1 SNHLY, CDR2 FYNNEI. Trimming cost V 2 bases and J 3 bases; bases outside gene matches: 10. The CDR3 has 17 amino acids. This CDR3 is CASSERASGSWGYEQYF. In DNA form, the CDR3 reads TGTGCCAGCAGTGAACGGGCTAGCGGGAGTTGGGGCTACGAGCAGTACTTC.

The chain couples TRBV7-2 to TRBJ2-5, with TRBD2 matching over 7 bases. The ends lost 4 bases at V and 4 bases at J; junction bases unmatched: 9. Germline-derived CDR1 and CDR2 are SGHTA and FQGNSA. CDR3 size: 15 residues. The CDR3 loop is CASSSQKGRAETQYF. The CDR3 DNA follows: TGTGCCAGCAGCTCACAGAAGGGGAGGGCAGAGACCCAGTACTTC.

This clone was detected once. The chain employs TRBV5-5 and TRBJ2-5, with TRBD2 matching over 10 bases. Germline trimming cut 2 bases from V and 1 base from J; bases unmatched to any gene: 2. This CDR3 contains 15 residues. Germline CDR1 reads SGHKS; CDR2 reads YYEKEE (reference sequence). The CDR3 sequence is CASSLLAGPQETQYF. CDR3 coding DNA: TGTGCCAGCAGCTTACTAGCGGGACCCCAAGAGACCCAGTACTTC. Filled out from reference TRBV5-5 and TRBJ2-5, the complete variable domain reads DAGVTQSPTHLIKTRGQQVTLRCSPISGHKSVSWYQQVLGQGPQFIFQYYEKEERGRGNFPDRFSARQFPNYSSELNVNALLLGDSALYLCASSLLAGPQETQYFGPGTRLLVL.

As to this clone: At one end, the junction sequence differs from germline, possibly due to a read error. This sequence joins TRBV6-1 and TRBJ1-2; D gene unclear. The V gene's germline CDR1 is MNHNS and CDR2 SASEGT. The CDR3 covers 11 residues. The CDR3 DNA sequence: TGTGCCAGCAGTGAAATAGCGATCGGCGTCTTC. Its translation is CASSEIAIGVF.

This chain links TRBV12-3 or TRBV12-4 with TRBJ2-1; no reliable D call. The CDR3 runs 13 residues. Trimming cost V 5 bases and J 6 bases, with 11 bases left between them. The CDR3: CASSPVSTNEQFF. As DNA, the CDR3 is TGTGCCAGCAGTCCTGTCTCTACCAATGAGCAGTTCTTC.

This chain connects TRBV5-4 to TRBJ2-2, with TRBD2 as a possible D gene (6 bases). Germline V gene sequence: CDR1 SGHNT, CDR2 YYREEE (reference sequence). V dropped 4 bases and J dropped 1 base, with 11 bases sitting between them. This CDR3 is 15 amino acids long. CDR3 nucleotides: TGTGCCAGCAGCCTCGGGACTCTGAACACCGGGGAGCTGTTTTTT. Protein sequence: CASSLGTLNTGELFF. Full variable domain (rest looked up from reference TRBV5-4 and TRBJ2-2): ETGVTQSPTHLIKTRGQQVTLRCSSQSGHNTVSWYQQALGQGPQFIFQYYREEENGRGNFPPRFSGLQFPNYSSELNVNALELDDSALYLCASSLGTLNTGELFFGEGSRLTVL.

The table lists this clone with a count of one. The V gene is TRBV29-1, the J gene TRBJ2-5; 10 bases align to TRBD1. The length of the CDR3 is 14 residues. Trimming removed 7 bases from V and 4 bases from J; junction bases left unmatched: 9. CDR1 and CDR2 from the germline V gene are SQVTM and ANQGSEA. The CDR3, as DNA: TGCAGCGCTATGGACAGGGGGGGACGAGAGACCCAGTACTTC. Protein: CSAMDRGGRETQYF. The whole variable domain, remainder taken from reference TRBV29-1 and TRBJ2-5, is SAVISQKPSRDICQRGTSLTIQCQVDSQVTMMFWYRQQPGQSLTLIATANQGSEATYESGFVIDKFPISRPNLTFSTLTVSNMSPEDSSIYLCSAMDRGGRETQYFGPGTRLLVL.

The chain links TRBV9 to TRBJ1-2; 7 bases align to TRBD1. Germline V gene lookup returns CDR1 SGDLS and CDR2 YYNGEE. With V trimmed by 2 bases and J by 8 bases, 12 bases remained unmatched. This CDR3 spans 15 amino acids. CDR3 region: CASSVSSTGMQGYTF. The CDR3 coding sequence is TGTGCCAGCAGCGTCTCATCGACAGGGATGCAAGGCTACACCTTC.

The V gene is TRBV30, the J gene TRBJ2-2; the D gene is possibly TRBD2 (7 bases). Trimming left V 3 bases short and J 3 bases short, with 17 bases between. The CDR3 loop spans 16 amino acids. The germline CDR1 and CDR2 sequences are GTSNPN and SVGIG (reference sequence). The CDR3 spells CAWSVGWEGDTGELFF. In nucleotides, the CDR3 is TGTGCCTGGAGCGTTGGTTGGGAGGGGGACACCGGGGAGCTGTTTTTT.

This clone was seen once. The CDR3 DNA reads as TGTGCCAGCAGCTTTTACAGAAACACTGAAGCTTTCTTT. This translates into CASSFYRNTEAFF. V gene TRBV11-2 combines with J gene TRBJ1-1; unclear D gene. V was pared by 3 bases and J by 2 bases, with 7 bases between. Germline V gives CDR1 SGHAT, CDR2 FQNNGV. The CDR3 has 13 residues.

The gene calls are TRBV11-3 and TRBJ2-3, with 8 bases that match TRBD1. Looked up from germline, CDR1 is SGHNT and CDR2 is YENEEA. V was pared by 5 bases and J by 4 bases, with 5 bases of the junction left unmatched. The CDR3 runs to 14 residues. The CDR3 nucleotides are TGTGCCAGCAGCCCAGGGGGCGCGGCAGATACGCAGTATTTT. Protein sequence: CASSPGGAADTQYF.

A single count supports this clone. One end of the junction fails to match germline, which may point to a read error. V gene TRBV3-1 (or the pseudogene TRBV3-2) combines with J gene TRBJ2-1; the match to TRBD2 covers 11 bases. The germline CDR1 and CDR2 sequences are LGHDT and YNNKEL (reference sequence). The CDR3 has 12 amino acids. CDR3 bases: TGTGCCAGCAGCTTAGACGATAGCGGGAGGGTCTTC. It encodes CASSLDDSGRVF.

This clone has a handful of counts. This chain joins TRBV5-1 and TRBJ1-2, with 7 bases identical to TRBD1. Germline V gene lookup returns CDR1 SGHRS and CDR2 YFSETQ. This CDR3 has 14 amino acids. Losses at the gene ends were 4 bases for V and 7 bases for J; bases not matched to a gene: 10. The CDR3 DNA reads as TGCGCCAGCAGCCAGCAGACGACAGGGAGTGGCTACACCTTC. It yields the protein CASSQQTTGSGYTF.

The V call is TRBV19, the J call TRBJ2-6; D is possibly TRBD1 (6 bases). Germline values: CDR1 LNHDA, CDR2 SQIVND (reference sequence). Trimming took off 3 bases at V and 1 base at J, with 16 bases between the two ends. This CDR3 has 18 amino acids. Here the CDR3 DNA reads TGTGCCAGTAGTATGGACAGAGAACAATTTTCTGGGGCCAACGTCCTGACTTTC. Its translation is CASSMDREQFSGANVLTF.

Sample share makes this clone medium-sized. The chain carries TRBV5-1 and TRBJ1-1; 11 bases align to TRBD1. Germline V lookup: CDR1 SGHRS, CDR2 YFSETQ. V lost 1 base to trimming and J lost 6 bases; unmatched junction nucleotides: 5. The length of the CDR3 is 15 residues. This chain's CDR3 is CASSLKGQGASEAFF. CDR3 in DNA: TGCGCCAGCAGCTTGAAAGGACAGGGGGCCTCTGAAGCTTTCTTT.

This sequence joins TRBV13 and TRBJ2-2; D is ambiguous. This CDR3 has 12 amino acids. From germline, CDR1 is PRHDT and CDR2 FYEKMQ (reference sequence). Trimming left V 6 bases short and J 4 bases short, with 6 bases between. Here the CDR3 DNA reads TGTGCCAGCAGTTGGAGCACCGGGGAGCTGTTTTTT. Its protein product is CASSWSTGELFF.

CDR3 nucleotide sequence: TGTGCCAGCAGCTTGGTTGGGTCACAGGTTGAAGCTTTCTTT. Amino acids: CASSLVGSQVEAFF. The chain has TRBV5-4 and TRBJ1-1, with TRBD1 as a possible D gene (5 bases). Germline values: CDR1 SGHNT, CDR2 YYREEE (reference sequence). Trimming took off 0 bases at V and 7 bases at J, with 13 bases between the two ends. The CDR3 is 14 amino acids.

This chain joins TRBV19 and TRBJ1-5; D unresolved. The germline CDR1 and CDR2 sequences are LNHDA and SQIVND (reference sequence). The CDR3 length is 12 residues. V was pared by 8 bases and J by 0 bases, with 5 bases between. The CDR3 loop is CASSFSNQPQHF. The CDR3 region has the DNA TGTGCCAGTTCCTTTAGCAATCAGCCCCAGCATTTT. The full variable domain, with the rest looked up from reference TRBV19 and TRBJ1-5, is DGGITQSPKYLFRKEGQNVTLSCEQNLNHDAMYWYRQDPGQGLRLIYYSQIVNDFQKGDIAEGYSVSREKKESFPLTVTSAQKNPTAFYLCASSFSNQPQHFGDGTRLSIL.